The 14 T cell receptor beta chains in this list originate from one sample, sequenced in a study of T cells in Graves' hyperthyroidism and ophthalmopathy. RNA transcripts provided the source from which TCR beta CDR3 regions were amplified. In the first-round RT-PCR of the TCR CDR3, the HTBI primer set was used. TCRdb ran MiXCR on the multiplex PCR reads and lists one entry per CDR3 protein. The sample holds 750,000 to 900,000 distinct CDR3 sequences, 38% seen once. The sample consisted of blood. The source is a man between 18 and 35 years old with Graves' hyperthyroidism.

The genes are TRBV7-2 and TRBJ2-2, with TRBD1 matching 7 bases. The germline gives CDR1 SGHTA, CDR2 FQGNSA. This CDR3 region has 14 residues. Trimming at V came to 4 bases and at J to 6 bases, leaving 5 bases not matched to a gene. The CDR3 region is CASSYGQVPGELFF. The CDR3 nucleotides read TGTGCCAGCAGCTACGGACAGGTTCCCGGGGAGCTGTTTTTT.

The DNA for the CDR3 is TGTGCCAGTAGTCCCCGGGGGACTAGCAGTCAATCGAACACCGGGGAGCTGTTTTTT. Translation gives CASSPRGTSSQSNTGELFF. The V gene is TRBV19, the J gene TRBJ2-2, with TRBD2 identical over 9 bases. CDR1 LNHDA and CDR2 SQIVND come from the germline V gene (reference sequence). This CDR3 has 19 amino acids. V dropped 5 bases and J dropped 0; count of bases not matched to a gene: 13.

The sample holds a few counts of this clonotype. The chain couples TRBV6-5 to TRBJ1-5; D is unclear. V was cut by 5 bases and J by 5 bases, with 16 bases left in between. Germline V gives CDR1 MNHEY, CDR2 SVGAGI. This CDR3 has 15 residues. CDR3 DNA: TGTGCCAGCAGTACATTACGCGGCACCTATCAGCCCCAGCATTTT. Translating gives CASSTLRGTYQPQHF.

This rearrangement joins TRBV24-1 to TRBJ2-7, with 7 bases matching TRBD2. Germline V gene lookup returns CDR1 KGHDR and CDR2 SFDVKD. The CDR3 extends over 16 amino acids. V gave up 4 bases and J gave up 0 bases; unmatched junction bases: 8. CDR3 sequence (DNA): TGTGCCACCAGTGAGTGGGAGGGCCCTACCTCCTACGAGCAGTACTTC. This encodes CATSEWEGPTSYEQYF.

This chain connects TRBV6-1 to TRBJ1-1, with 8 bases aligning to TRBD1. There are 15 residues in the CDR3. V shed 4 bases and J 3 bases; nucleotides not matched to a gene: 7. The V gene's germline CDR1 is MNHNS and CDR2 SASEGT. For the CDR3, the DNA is TGTGCCAGCAGTGCTCCAGGGGGCAAGGACACTGAAGCTTTCTTT. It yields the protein CASSAPGGKDTEAFF.

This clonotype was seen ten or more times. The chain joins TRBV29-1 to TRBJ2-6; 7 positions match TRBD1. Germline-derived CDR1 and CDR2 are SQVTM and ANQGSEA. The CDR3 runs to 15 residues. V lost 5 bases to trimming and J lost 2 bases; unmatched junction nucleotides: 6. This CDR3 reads CSVLSGTAGANVLTF. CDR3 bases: TGCAGCGTTCTCTCCGGGACAGCTGGGGCCAACGTCCTGACTTTC.

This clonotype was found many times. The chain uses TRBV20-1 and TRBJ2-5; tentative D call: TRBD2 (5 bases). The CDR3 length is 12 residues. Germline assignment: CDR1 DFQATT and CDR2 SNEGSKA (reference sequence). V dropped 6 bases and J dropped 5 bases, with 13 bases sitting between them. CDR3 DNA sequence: TGCAGTGCAAGGACTCTTTGGGAGACCCAGTACTTC. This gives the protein CSARTLWETQYF.

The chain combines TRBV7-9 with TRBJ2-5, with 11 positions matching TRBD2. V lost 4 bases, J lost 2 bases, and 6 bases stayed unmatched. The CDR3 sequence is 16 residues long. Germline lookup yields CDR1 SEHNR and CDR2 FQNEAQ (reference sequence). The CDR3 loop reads CASSYPGLAAQETQYF. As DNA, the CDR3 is TGTGCCAGCAGCTACCCGGGACTAGCGGCACAAGAGACCCAGTACTTC.

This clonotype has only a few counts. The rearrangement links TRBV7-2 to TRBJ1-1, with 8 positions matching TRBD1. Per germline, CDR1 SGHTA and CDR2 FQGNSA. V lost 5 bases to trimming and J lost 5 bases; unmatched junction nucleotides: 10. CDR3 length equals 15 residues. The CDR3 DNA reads TGTGCCAGCAGCCTTACAGGGGGAGGGTGGACTGAAGCTTTCTTT. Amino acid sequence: CASSLTGGGWTEAFF. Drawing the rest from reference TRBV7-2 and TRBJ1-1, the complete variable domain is GAGVSQSPSNKVTEKGKDVELRCDPISGHTALYWYRQSLGQGLEFLIYFQGNSAPDKSGLPSDRFSAERTGGSVSTLTIQRTQQEDSAVYLCASSLTGGGWTEAFFGQGTRLTVV.

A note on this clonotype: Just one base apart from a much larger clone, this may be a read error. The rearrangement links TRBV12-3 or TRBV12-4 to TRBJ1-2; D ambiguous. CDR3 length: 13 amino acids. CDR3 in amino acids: CANSLTRDYGYTF. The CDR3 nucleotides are TGTGCCAACAGTTTAACAAGGGACTATGGCTACACCTTC.

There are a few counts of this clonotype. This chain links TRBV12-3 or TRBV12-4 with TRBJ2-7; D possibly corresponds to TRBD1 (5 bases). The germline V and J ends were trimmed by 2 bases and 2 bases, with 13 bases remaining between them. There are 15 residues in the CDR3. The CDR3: CASSLRGSATYEQYF. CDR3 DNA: TGTGCCAGCAGTTTAAGGGGATCGGCAACCTACGAGCAGTACTTC.

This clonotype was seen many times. CDR3 sequence reads: CASSPSRGNGGYTF. In DNA form, the CDR3 reads TGTGCCAGCAGTCCTTCCAGGGGGAACGGTGGCTACACCTTC. The rearrangement joins TRBV6-6 to TRBJ1-2; the match to TRBD1 covers 7 bases. The V and J ends lost 5 bases and 7 bases, in that order; junction bases with no gene match: 10. This CDR3 is 14 amino acids long. CDR1 and CDR2 (germline): MNHNY, SVGAGI (reference sequence).

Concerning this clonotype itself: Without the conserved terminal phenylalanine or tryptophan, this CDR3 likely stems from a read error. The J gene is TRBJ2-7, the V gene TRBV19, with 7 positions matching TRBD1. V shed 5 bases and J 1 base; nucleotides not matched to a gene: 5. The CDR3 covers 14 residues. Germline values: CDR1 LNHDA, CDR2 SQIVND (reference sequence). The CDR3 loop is CASSLQGTSYEQYL. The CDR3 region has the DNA TGTGCCAGTAGTCTACAGGGGACGTCCTACGAGCAGTACCTC.

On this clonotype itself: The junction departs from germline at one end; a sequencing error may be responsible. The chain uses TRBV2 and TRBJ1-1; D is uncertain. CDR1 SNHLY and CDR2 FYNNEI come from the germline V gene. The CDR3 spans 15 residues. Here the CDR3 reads CVSSLRGRMNTEAFF. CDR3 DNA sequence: TGTGTCAGCAGCTTACGTGGACGGATGAACACTGAAGCTTTCTTT.